This T cell receptor beta chain was sequenced in a study of blood T cell repertoires in COVID-19. The wider study: The analysed material was cDNA or gDNA that came from T cells, B-cell-depleted T cells, or PBMCs.

Seattle's enrolled individuals joined amid active infection and were then monitored longitudinally. The CDR3 contains 14 residues. V dropped 7 bases and J dropped 2 bases, with 15 bases sitting between them. CDR1 and CDR2 from the germline V gene are LNHDA and SQIVND (reference sequence). Generated by immunoSEQ multiplex PCR, the TCRdb table keeps only in-frame clones and is missing some. Among more than 200,000 clones listed, just over 85% were seen once. The sequenced material came from peripheral blood. This receptor was obtained from a man aged 50 to 59 with COVID-19, enrolled during active disease. This rearrangement joins TRBV19 to TRBJ2-7; D is uncertain. The CDR3 here is CASKPSSGTYEQYF. The CDR3 DNA reads TGTGCCAGTAAACCCTCGTCGGGTACCTACGAGCAGTACTTC.